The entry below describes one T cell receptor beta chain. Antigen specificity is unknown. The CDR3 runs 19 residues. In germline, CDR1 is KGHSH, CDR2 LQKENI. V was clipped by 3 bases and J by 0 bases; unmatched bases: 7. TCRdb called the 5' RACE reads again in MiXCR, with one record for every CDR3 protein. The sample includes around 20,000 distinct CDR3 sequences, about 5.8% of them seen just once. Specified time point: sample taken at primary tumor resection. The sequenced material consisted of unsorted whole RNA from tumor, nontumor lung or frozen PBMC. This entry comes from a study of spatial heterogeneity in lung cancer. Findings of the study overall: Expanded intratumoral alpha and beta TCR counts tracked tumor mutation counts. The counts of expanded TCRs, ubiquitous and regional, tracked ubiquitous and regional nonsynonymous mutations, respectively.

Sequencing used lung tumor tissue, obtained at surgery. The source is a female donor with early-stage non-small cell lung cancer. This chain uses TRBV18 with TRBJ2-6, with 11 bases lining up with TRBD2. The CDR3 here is CASSPSGTSGRSGANVLTF. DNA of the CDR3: TGTGCCAGCTCACCGTCCGGGACTAGCGGACGCTCTGGGGCCAACGTCCTGACTTTC.